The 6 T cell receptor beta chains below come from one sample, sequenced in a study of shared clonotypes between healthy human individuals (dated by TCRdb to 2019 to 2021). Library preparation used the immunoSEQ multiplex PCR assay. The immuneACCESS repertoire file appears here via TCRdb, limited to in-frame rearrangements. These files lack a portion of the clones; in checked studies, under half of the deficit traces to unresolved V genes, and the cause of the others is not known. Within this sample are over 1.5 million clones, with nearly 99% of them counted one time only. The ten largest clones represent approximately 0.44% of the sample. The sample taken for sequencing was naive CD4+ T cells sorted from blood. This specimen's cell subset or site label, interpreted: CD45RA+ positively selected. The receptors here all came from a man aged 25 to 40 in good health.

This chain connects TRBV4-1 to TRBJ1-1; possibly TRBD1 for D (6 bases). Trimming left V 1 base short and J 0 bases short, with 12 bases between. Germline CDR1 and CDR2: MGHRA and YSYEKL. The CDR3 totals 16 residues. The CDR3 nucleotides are TGCGCCAGCAGCCAAGTCATTGGACAGTTGAACACTGAAGCTTTCTTT. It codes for CASSQVIGQLNTEAFF.

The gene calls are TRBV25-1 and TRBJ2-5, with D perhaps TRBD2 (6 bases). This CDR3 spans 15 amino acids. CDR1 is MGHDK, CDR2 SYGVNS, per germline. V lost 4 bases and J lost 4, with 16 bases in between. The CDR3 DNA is TGTGCCAGCAGTGTTAGCGGCACTCTAGTAGAGACCCAGTACTTC. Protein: CASSVSGTLVETQYF.

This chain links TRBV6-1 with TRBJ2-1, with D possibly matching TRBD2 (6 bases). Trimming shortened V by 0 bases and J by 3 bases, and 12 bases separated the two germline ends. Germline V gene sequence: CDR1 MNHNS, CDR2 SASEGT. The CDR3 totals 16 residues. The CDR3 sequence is CASSEAQGGVYNEQFF. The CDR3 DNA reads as TGTGCCAGCAGTGAAGCGCAGGGAGGTGTCTACAATGAGCAGTTCTTC.

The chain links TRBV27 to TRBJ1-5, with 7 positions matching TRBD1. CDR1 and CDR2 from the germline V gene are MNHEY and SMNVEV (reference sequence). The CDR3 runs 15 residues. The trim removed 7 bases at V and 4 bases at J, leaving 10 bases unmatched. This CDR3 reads CASMKADRENQPQHF. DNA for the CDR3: TGTGCCAGCATGAAGGCAGACAGGGAAAATCAGCCCCAGCATTTT.

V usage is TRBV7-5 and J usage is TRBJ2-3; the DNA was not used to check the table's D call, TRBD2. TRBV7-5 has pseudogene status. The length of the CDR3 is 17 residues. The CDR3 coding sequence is TGTGCCAGAAGCTTAGAGGCTAGCGGGAAAGGGACAGATACGCAGTATTTT. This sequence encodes CARSLEASGKGTDTQYF.

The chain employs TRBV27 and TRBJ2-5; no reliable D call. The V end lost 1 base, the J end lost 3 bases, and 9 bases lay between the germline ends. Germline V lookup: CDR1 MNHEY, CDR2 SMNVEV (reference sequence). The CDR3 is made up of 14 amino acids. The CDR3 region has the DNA TGTGCCAGCAGTTTATTAGGTGGGGAAGAGACCCAGTACTTC. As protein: CASSLLGGEETQYF.